This paragraph covers one T cell receptor (beta chain) sequence. Only CD45RO-negative cells positively selected for CCR7 counted as naive CD8 cells, so terminally differentiated effector memory CD45RA+ cells were excluded. This sample stems from a study of shared clonotypes between healthy human individuals. Produced via immunoSEQ multiplex PCR; TCRdb's table is partial and in-frame only. The table lists about 2.1 million clones, around 93% of them singletons. Germline V gene lookup returns CDR1 SEHNR and CDR2 FQNEAQ (reference sequence). V was clipped by 7 bases and J by 0 bases, with 6 bases between them. This CDR3 comprises 12 residues.

Sequenced input: naive CD8+ T cells from PBMCs. This TCR was sampled from a man between 18 and 35 years old in good health. Some clones in this sample may be carry-over from other donors' samples. The rearrangement joins TRBV7-9 to TRBJ1-2; D remains ambiguous. The CDR3 bases are TGTGCCAGCATTGGAGCTAACTATGGCTACACCTTC. Translating gives CASIGANYGYTF.